This TCR beta chain was sequenced during a study of cytomegalovirus exposure and HLA in healthy donors. Study-wide findings and caveats: According to an earlier analysis, most TCR beta V segments yielded productive rearrangements about 90% or about 30% of the time. Prediction of most subjects' HLA-A and HLA-B alleles by TCR beta sequences was reportedly accurate. Sequencing depth across donors, presence/absence analyses assumed, was roughly uniform.

This CDR3 is built from 14 residues. Germline assignment: CDR1 SNHLY and CDR2 FYNNEI. The PCR used 60 Vbeta and 13 Jbeta primers. Profiled with immunoSEQ multiplex PCR; TCRdb holds only in-frame clones, not every one. The sample shows approximately 190,000 clones, around 83% of them seen only once. On this clone itself: Its antigen is currently unknown.

The chain uses TRBV2 and TRBJ2-2; tentatively, D is TRBD2 (5 bases). The sample taken for sequencing was PBMCs. The sequence came from a woman under 30 in good health and CMV-seronegative. CDR3: CASYREEDTGELFF. In DNA form, the CDR3 reads TGTGCTAGCTATAGAGAGGAGGACACCGGGGAGCTGTTTTTT.